Listed below are T cell receptor beta chains from one sample, sequenced in a study of shared clonotypes between healthy human individuals. The assay was immunoSEQ multiplex PCR, and TCRdb's table has in-frame clones only and misses some. Of approximately 1.5 million clones listed, approximately 98.5% are singletons. Sequenced: naive CD4+ T cells sorted from blood. All receptors derive from a man aged 25 to 40 in good health. The CDR3 runs from the conserved cysteine through the conserved F or W. D genes are given only for firm matches. Not all rows give a size; the values are once, few, many and, for expanded clones, a class.

j_gene: TRBJ2-7
v_gene: TRBV25-1
abundance: .
d_gene: TRBD1
CDR3aa: CASSDRTGVWEQYF
CDR3nt: TGTGCCAGCAGTGATCGAACAGGGGTGTGGGAGCAGTACTTC

j_gene: TRBJ1-1
v_gene: TRBV28
abundance: .
d_gene: .
CDR3aa: CASSPPGFPWTEAFF
CDR3nt: TGTGCCAGCAGTCCCCCAGGGTTTCCGTGGACTGAAGCTTTCTTT

j_gene: TRBJ2-5
v_gene: TRBV28
abundance: .
d_gene: .
CDR3aa: CASSLVGQGGETQYF
CDR3nt: TGTGCCAGCAGTTTAGTTGGCCAGGGGGGGGAGACCCAGTACTTC

j_gene: TRBJ2-7
v_gene: TRBV5-1
abundance: .
d_gene: .
CDR3aa: CASSLDGQPHEQYF
CDR3nt: TGCGCCAGCAGCTTGGATGGACAGCCACACGAGCAGTACTTC

j_gene: TRBJ2-1
v_gene: TRBV7-2
abundance: .
d_gene: .
CDR3aa: CASSLAARNEQFF
CDR3nt: TGTGCCAGCAGCTTAGCAGCGAGGAATGAGCAGTTCTTC

j_gene: TRBJ1-5
v_gene: TRBV19
abundance: .
d_gene: TRBD1
CDR3aa: CASKGTGLDQPQHF
CDR3nt: TGTGCCAGTAAGGGGACAGGGTTGGATCAGCCCCAGCATTTT

j_gene: TRBJ1-2
v_gene: TRBV19
abundance: .
d_gene: TRBD1
CDR3aa: CASSDPGQAYGYTF
CDR3nt: TGTGCCAGTAGTGACCCGGGACAGGCCTATGGCTACACCTTC

j_gene: TRBJ2-5
v_gene: TRBV2
abundance: .
d_gene: TRBD1
CDR3aa: CAGGQGMGETQYF
CDR3nt: TGTGCCGGAGGACAGGGGATGGGAGAGACCCAGTACTTC

j_gene: TRBJ1-1
v_gene: TRBV27
abundance: .
d_gene: TRBD1
CDR3aa: CASSLRTGKLSSAEAFF
CDR3nt: TGTGCCAGCTCTTTAAGGACAGGGAAGTTATCATCCGCTGAAGCTTTCTTT

j_gene: TRBJ2-1
v_gene: TRBV25-1
abundance: .
d_gene: TRBD2
CDR3aa: CASSATSGRAYNEQFF
CDR3nt: TGTGCCAGCAGTGCTACTAGCGGGAGGGCCTACAATGAGCAGTTCTTC

j_gene: TRBJ2-7
v_gene: TRBV7-2
abundance: .
d_gene: .
CDR3aa: CASRYSAYEQYF
CDR3nt: TGTGCCAGCAGATACAGCGCCTACGAGCAGTACTTC

j_gene: TRBJ1-2
v_gene: TRBV28
abundance: .
d_gene: .
CDR3aa: CASRALGQLYGYTF
CDR3nt: TGTGCCAGCAGGGCCCTTGGACAACTCTATGGCTACACCTTC

j_gene: TRBJ2-7
v_gene: TRBV7-2
abundance: .
d_gene: TRBD2
CDR3aa: CASSLDGLDYEQYF
CDR3nt: TGTGCCAGCAGCTTAGATGGACTAGACTACGAGCAGTACTTC

j_gene: TRBJ1-1
v_gene: TRBV6-6
abundance: .
d_gene: .
CDR3aa: CASRLNTEAFF
CDR3nt: TGTGCCAGCAGGCTGAACACTGAAGCTTTCTTT

j_gene: TRBJ2-7
v_gene: TRBV11-2
abundance: .
d_gene: TRBD2
CDR3aa: CASSFSPGLVGLTAYEQYF
CDR3nt: TGTGCCAGCAGCTTTTCCCCTGGACTAGTAGGATTAACAGCCTACGAGCAGTACTTC

j_gene: TRBJ2-5
v_gene: TRBV6-5
abundance: .
d_gene: .
CDR3aa: CASRRTAQETQYF
CDR3nt: TGTGCCAGCCGCCGGACAGCACAAGAGACCCAGTACTTC

j_gene: TRBJ1-5
v_gene: TRBV9
abundance: .
d_gene: .
CDR3aa: CASSVDLSGGQPQHF
CDR3nt: TGTGCCAGCAGCGTAGATTTGAGTGGGGGTCAGCCCCAGCATTTT

j_gene: TRBJ1-4
v_gene: TRBV19
abundance: .
d_gene: .
CDR3aa: CASSMTPTNEKLFF
CDR3nt: TGTGCCAGTAGTATGACGCCTACTAATGAAAAACTGTTTTTT

j_gene: TRBJ2-1
v_gene: TRBV18
abundance: .
d_gene: .
CDR3aa: CASSPSAWGSPRNEQFF
CDR3nt: TGTGCCAGCTCACCTAGTGCTTGGGGGAGTCCTCGCAATGAGCAGTTCTTC

j_gene: TRBJ1-4
v_gene: TRBV6-5
abundance: .
d_gene: TRBD1
CDR3aa: CASSLDRRNEKLFF
CDR3nt: TGTGCCAGCAGCTTGGACAGGCGGAATGAAAAACTGTTTTTT

j_gene: TRBJ1-5
v_gene: TRBV2
abundance: once
d_gene: TRBD1
CDR3aa: CASRDRGLPKHF
CDR3nt: TGTGCCAGCAGGGACAGGGGGCTTCCCAAGCATTTT

j_gene: TRBJ2-7
v_gene: TRBV5-1
abundance: .
d_gene: .
CDR3aa: CASRLGWAAYEQYF
CDR3nt: TGCGCCAGCAGGTTGGGGTGGGCGGCCTACGAGCAGTACTTC

j_gene: TRBJ2-2
v_gene: TRBV10-1
abundance: .
d_gene: .
CDR3aa: CASSEYRNTGELFF
CDR3nt: TGCGCCAGCAGTGAGTACAGGAACACCGGGGAGCTGTTTTTT

j_gene: TRBJ2-7
v_gene: TRBV7-2
abundance: once
d_gene: .
CDR3aa: CASSPQGGSGYEQYF
CDR3nt: TGTGCCAGCAGCCCCCAGGGAGGAAGTGGCTACGAGCAGTACTTC

j_gene: TRBJ1-2
v_gene: TRBV4-2
abundance: .
d_gene: .
CDR3aa: CASSQVPSIQLNYTF
CDR3nt: TGTGCCAGCAGCCAAGTCCCCAGCATACAGCTCAACTACACCTTC

j_gene: TRBJ2-2
v_gene: TRBV7-8
abundance: .
d_gene: .
CDR3aa: CASSSREYANTGELFF
CDR3nt: TGTGCCAGCAGCTCCCGGGAATACGCGAACACCGGGGAGCTGTTTTTT

j_gene: TRBJ2-3
v_gene: TRBV28
abundance: .
d_gene: .
CDR3aa: CASSLGGLQTDTQYF
CDR3nt: TGTGCCAGCAGTTTAGGTGGACTTCAAACAGATACGCAGTATTTT

j_gene: TRBJ2-7
v_gene: TRBV7-9
abundance: .
d_gene: .
CDR3aa: CASSSWTVYEQYF
CDR3nt: TGTGCCAGCAGCTCTTGGACGGTCTACGAGCAGTACTTC

j_gene: TRBJ1-1
v_gene: TRBV28
abundance: .
d_gene: TRBD1
CDR3aa: CASSYMGQGTEAFF
CDR3nt: TGTGCCAGCAGTTATATGGGACAGGGCACTGAAGCTTTCTTT

j_gene: TRBJ1-2
v_gene: TRBV6-5
abundance: .
d_gene: .
CDR3aa: CASRPITDGYTF
CDR3nt: TGTGCCAGCAGACCAATTACTGATGGCTACACCTTC

j_gene: TRBJ2-2
v_gene: TRBV5-1
abundance: .
d_gene: .
CDR3aa: CASSLEGSTGELFF
CDR3nt: TGCGCCAGCAGCTTAGAGGGTAGCACCGGGGAGCTGTTTTTT

j_gene: TRBJ2-3
v_gene: TRBV5-4
abundance: .
d_gene: .
CDR3aa: CASSLPGVDTQYF
CDR3nt: TGTGCCAGCAGCTTGCCGGGAGTAGATACGCAGTATTTT

j_gene: TRBJ2-3
v_gene: TRBV30
abundance: .
d_gene: TRBD1
CDR3aa: CARDSFTDTQYF
CDR3nt: TGTGCCAGGGACAGTTTCACAGATACGCAGTATTTT

j_gene: TRBJ1-4
v_gene: TRBV30
abundance: once
d_gene: .
CDR3aa: CAWSPLRRKNEKLFF
CDR3nt: TGTGCCTGGAGCCCCCTAAGGCGGAAGAATGAAAAACTGTTTTTT